This T cell receptor beta chain is drawn from a study of CD8 T cells in ankylosing spondylitis. Study-wide results and caveats: Disease-linked clones were CD8+ and relatively rare in peripheral blood. Blood of patients with ankylosing spondylitis appeared to be characterized by a TCR beta motif of several highly homologous variants. The clones that were linked to disease were reported to be significantly enriched in matched synovial fluid samples from ankylosing spondylitis patients.

Many counts were recorded for this clonotype. Its antigen remains unknown. This clone may be a read error of a much larger clone one base away. CDR1 is DFQATT, CDR2 SNEGSKA, per germline (reference sequence). This CDR3 has 17 residues. TCR beta libraries were made by quantitative 5'-RACE with molecular barcodes. A single record per CDR3 protein comes from TCRdb applying MiXCR to the 5' RACE reads. The sample records more than 60,000 distinct CDR3 sequences, under 5.5% being singletons. The clonotype comes from a male donor with ankylosing spondylitis or in good health (not recorded which). The source material was blood, either unsorted or a sorted T cell fraction (not recorded which). V is TRBV20-1 and J is TRBJ1-1, with D possibly TRBD1 on 5 matching bases. The CDR3 coding sequence is TGCTGTGCTAGAGTCACAGGTGAGGGGAATCCGAACACTGAAGCTTTCTTT. It is translated as CCARVTGEGNPNTEAFF.